This is a list of T cell receptor beta chains from one sample in a study of T cell changes during pregnancy in multiple sclerosis. Measured with immunoSEQ multiplex PCR; TCRdb has only the in-frame clones, and not every one. The sample shows some 100,000 clones, around 92% of them seen only once. The sequencing here drew on peripheral blood, taken after pregnancy. The receptors were sampled from a female donor with multiple sclerosis, enrolled in a pregnancy study. Both conserved end residues are part of each CDR3. D genes are given only for firm matches.

d_call v_call cdr3_length cdr3_aa
TRBD1 TRBV18 17 CASSPSGKLQGARGYTF
NA TRBV7-6 14 CASSPLTGSYEQYF
NA TRBV28 16 CATDETAPSSNQPQHF
NA TRBV7-6 14 CASSSQEHSYEQYF
TRBD1 TRBV11-3 15 CASSFRGQAGNTIYF
NA TRBV7-2 15 CASSLSNGVQETQYF
NA TRBV6-5 15 CASSGRRGSSYEQYF
TRBD2 TRBV5-1 13 CASMRLAGDTQYF
NA TRBV7-9 15 CASSARDATNEKLFF
TRBD1 TRBV5-1 15 CASSPPTGPPNEQYF
TRBD1 TRBV5-1 16 CASSLGGGGPNQPQHF
TRBD2 TRBV7-9 19 CASSPGGLAGRRSSYEQYF
NA TRBV5-1 14 CASKFLVSDGELFF
NA TRBV19 15 CASIGGNSGANVLTF
TRBD1 TRBV9 14 CASSVGTDAYEQYF
TRBD1 TRBV19 16 CASSTRDRGTTDTQYF
TRBD1 TRBV2 13 CASSGRGRAEAFF
TRBD2 TRBV6-4 15 CASSDTSGNTDTQYF
NA TRBV30 15 CAWRRDYGTNEKLFF
NA TRBV25-1 18 CASKRNRVHVYSNQPQHF
TRBD1 TRBV11-3 15 CASSMGQGAYNEQFF
TRBD1 TRBV6-1 13 CASSDTRGRKLFF
NA TRBV5-1 14 CASSFAGGDTEAFF
TRBD2 TRBV5-4 16 CASSLVGGRGSGELFF
NA TRBV29-1 11 CRAGHNTEAFF
NA TRBV7-9 14 CASSLKGQPDTQYF
NA TRBV30 15 CAWSPTKLGNTEAFF